The clone carrying this TCR beta chain was seen once. Its antigen is still unknown. The data are from a study of OX40 agonist ivuxolimab in advanced cancers. Study as a whole: Dose-escalation patients suffered from hepatocellular carcinoma, melanoma, renal cell or head and neck cancer.

Study-wide results and caveats: People who partly responded at 0.1-3.0 mg/kg had some of the least clonal expansion seen. CD4+ and CD8+ blood T cells expanded clonally by week 6 at 0.1 to 3.0 mg/kg.

TCRdb's table, derived via immunoSEQ multiplex PCR, lists solely in-frame clones and lacks some. There are 50,000 to 55,000 clones in the sample; nearly 80% occur only once, and 3% to 5% lies in the top ten. Germline assignment: CDR1 MDHEN and CDR2 SYDVKM. Trimming cost V 7 bases and J 3 bases; bases outside gene matches: 13. The length of the CDR3 is 17 residues. Systemic immunosuppression or autoimmune disease history was grounds to exclude patients. Sequencing used CD4+ or CD8+ T cells sorted from blood, obtained in a trial of the OX40 agonist ivuxolimab. This sequence was found in an adult with an advanced solid tumor such as melanoma, head and neck, liver or kidney cancer. V is TRBV28 and J is TRBJ2-3; 10 positions match TRBD2. CDR3 loop: CASTHPGLARGTDTQYF. The CDR3 nucleotides read TGTGCCAGCACCCATCCGGGACTAGCGAGAGGGACAGATACGCAGTATTTT.